The present TCR beta chain was sequenced within a study of shared clonotypes between healthy human individuals. Across the whole study: CD4 naive and CD4 memory each took three plates per donor, while CD8 naive took two and CD8 memory one. Overall study results and limits: Generation probabilities of non-shared clonotypes were lower (relative to those shared by all four donors).

Sequencing was at deep level. Libraries were prepared by immunoSEQ multiplex PCR; TCRdb keeps only in-frame clonotypes and omits some of them. The profile covers some 2,000,000 clones, with approximately 95% appearing a single time and about 0.13% taken by the ten largest. Division of CD4+ cells produced a CD45RA+ naive subset and a CD45RA-negative memory subset. Worth noting for this clone: Its target is unknown.

From germline, CDR1 is SGHDT and CDR2 YYEEEE. The V gene lost 2 bases and the J gene lost 6 bases, with 12 bases spanning the gap. This CDR3 spans 13 amino acids. J is TRBJ2-7 and V is TRBV5-6, with D perhaps assigned TRBD1 or TRBD2 (5 bases each). The sequenced material came from naive CD4+ T cells sorted from blood. Subset reported: CD45RA+ positively selected. This TCR came from a man younger than 35 in good health. Here the CDR3 DNA reads TGTGCCAGCAGCTTTAGGGTTGGGGGCGAGCAGTACTTC. Protein product: CASSFRVGGEQYF.